This T cell receptor (beta chain) was recorded in a study of blood T cells in healthy people across ages. Study-level results: Naive T cell percentage showed a strong correlation with TCR beta diversity.

Every donor contributed 7.5 to 10 milliliters of peripheral blood by blood draw. Researchers isolated at least 7 million PBMCs per sample. Remarks on this clonotype: Its antigen remains unidentified. A much larger clone lies one base from this, so it may be a read error.

With a J-beta primer mix and a sample-barcoded 5' primer, a second PCR ran about 7 to 12 cycles. TCRdb re-called the 5' RACE reads through MiXCR, storing one row per CDR3 protein. This table holds around 850,000 distinct CDR3 sequences, 36% found once. Trimming cost V 5 bases and J 10 bases, with 15 bases left between them. The CDR3 has 13 residues. CDR1 and CDR2 from the germline V gene are MNHEY and SVGAGI. Sequencing used blood. This chain links TRBV6-5 with TRBJ2-1; D gene unclear. The source of this sequence is a man aged 18 to 30 in good health. CDR3 sequence (DNA): TGTGCCAGCAGTCACGGGCCCGAAAGGGAGCAGTTCTTC. Translating it yields CASSHGPEREQFF.